The 7 T cell receptor beta chains below all came from one sample that was sequenced in a study of beta chain features in type 1 diabetes. Overall study findings and caveats: In all four CD4+ subsets, TCRB CDR3 length was significantly, moderately reduced in type 1 diabetes.

Their cognate antigens are unknown. Expressed TCRB transcripts got sequenced, as all isolated RNA was reverse transcribed. Clones were read by immunoSEQ multiplex PCR, and TCRdb kept only the in-frame ones, dropping some. The table has 150,000 to 200,000 clones, 6% to 9% seen once. The sequenced material came from central memory CD4+ T cells from blood. The source of these receptors is a man between 18 and 29 years old with type 1 diabetes.

This clone was picked up a small number of times. The chain links TRBV28 to TRBJ2-2, with D tentatively TRBD1 (6 bases). In germline, CDR1 is MDHEN, CDR2 SYDVKM. The CDR3 consists of 12 residues. Trimming took 5 bases from V and 12 from J, leaving 13 bases between them. This CDR3 is CASSQTGRQLFF. The CDR3 bases are TGTGCCAGCAGTCAAACAGGGAGACAGCTGTTTTTT.

This rearrangement joins TRBV18 to TRBJ2-7, with D tentatively TRBD2 (5 bases). Germline values: CDR1 KGHSH, CDR2 LQKENI. The CDR3 contains 14 residues. V gave up 2 bases and J gave up 5 bases, with 13 bases separating them. The CDR3 loop is CASSPDGISNEQYF. The CDR3 DNA sequence: TGTGCCAGCTCACCAGACGGGATTTCGAACGAGCAGTACTTC.

The chain combines TRBV5-8 with TRBJ2-3, with TRBD1 as a possible D gene (6 bases). V was trimmed by 5 bases and J by 1 base, leaving 14 bases between them. Germline values: CDR1 SGHTS, CDR2 YDEGEE. The length of the CDR3 is 15 residues. DNA of the CDR3: TGTGCCAGCAGAGCCAGGGGATTCGGCACAGATACGCAGTATTTT. This sequence encodes CASRARGFGTDTQYF.

In its sample, this clone was seen a few times. The rearrangement joins TRBV18 to TRBJ2-1; 11 bases align to TRBD2. CDR1 is KGHSH and CDR2 is LQKENI in the germline V gene. This CDR3 has 17 residues. The V segment lost 0 bases and the J segment 4 bases; nucleotides outside the gene matches: 5. The CDR3 reads CASSPPGTSGGYNEQFF. The CDR3 coding sequence is TGTGCCAGCTCACCACCTGGAACTAGCGGGGGATACAATGAGCAGTTCTTC.

V gene TRBV5-1 combines with J gene TRBJ1-2; possible D gene TRBD1, 6 bases. This CDR3 is 16 amino acids long. Germline V gene lookup returns CDR1 SGHRS and CDR2 YFSETQ. Deletions cut 7 bases from V and 4 bases from J, with 23 bases between. This CDR3 is CASRPRTDSQFYGYTF. The DNA for the CDR3 is TGCGCCAGCCGCCCCCGGACAGACTCTCAATTCTATGGCTACACCTTC.

The rearrangement uses TRBV7-2 and TRBJ2-3; D unclear. The CDR3 has 14 amino acids. V lost 2 bases, J lost 8 bases, and 14 bases lay in between. Germline assignment: CDR1 SGHTA and CDR2 FQGNSA. The CDR3 protein is CASSLPVSLGTQYF. The CDR3 DNA sequence: TGTGCCAGCAGCTTACCGGTTAGCCTGGGTACGCAGTATTTT.

This clone was counted between two and nine times. The chain couples TRBV30 to TRBJ1-3, with no clear D. Looked up from germline, CDR1 is GTSNPN and CDR2 is SVGIG (reference sequence). This CDR3 has 13 amino acids. V lost 5 bases to trimming and J lost 0 bases, with 8 bases between them. DNA for the CDR3: TGTGCCTGGGACGGAGTCTCTGGAAACACCATATATTTT. Its translation: CAWDGVSGNTIYF.